What follows are 4 T cell receptor beta chains derived from one specimen sequenced in a study of cytomegalovirus exposure and HLA in healthy donors (TCRdb year 2017). The library relied on the immunoSEQ multiplex PCR assay. A mixture of 60 forward primers for TCR Vbeta segments and 13 reverse primers for TCR Jbeta segments was used in the multiplex PCR. Here the immuneACCESS table is served through TCRdb, limited to in-frame sequences with V and J called. Missing clones are a known gap in these copies; in checked studies unresolved V genes cover under half, and the rest lacks a known reason. Across this sample there are more than 150,000 clones, with roughly 84% seen only once. The ten largest make up more than 0.35% of the sample. Sequencing was performed on PBMCs. These TCRs come from a boy under 10 years old in good health and CMV-seronegative.

This clone was observed a handful of times. The chain recombines TRBV6-5 with TRBJ1-1; 7 bases map to TRBD1. Germline assignment: CDR1 MNHEY and CDR2 SVGAGI. CDR3 length: 14 amino acids. J lost 2 bases, V lost 6 bases, and 6 bases had no gene match. This CDR3 is CASRLGQENTEAFF. The CDR3 DNA reads as TGTGCCAGCAGGCTTGGACAGGAAAACACTGAAGCTTTCTTT.

This clone occurred once. The J gene is TRBJ2-7, the V gene TRBV7-9; TRBD1 matches 9 bases. The trim removed 5 bases at V and 5 bases at J, leaving 13 bases unmatched. Looked up from germline, CDR1 is SEHNR and CDR2 is FQNEAQ (reference sequence). This CDR3 spans 16 amino acids. This CDR3 reads CASSPPGGTGFNEQYF. CDR3 bases: TGTGCCAGCAGCCCACCCGGAGGGACAGGGTTCAACGAGCAGTACTTC.

The chain uses TRBV9 and TRBJ1-1; D is unclear. The V gene's germline CDR1 is SGDLS and CDR2 YYNGEE. The CDR3 covers 13 residues. The germline V and J ends were trimmed by 0 bases and 0 bases, with 3 bases remaining between them. The CDR3: CASSVVMNTEAFF. The CDR3, as DNA: TGTGCCAGCAGCGTAGTTATGAACACTGAAGCTTTCTTT.

The CDR3 region is CAKLTGTDYTDTQYF. The DNA for the CDR3 is TGTGCTAAATTAACCGGGACAGACTACACAGATACGCAGTATTTT. This sequence joins TRBV12-5 and TRBJ2-3; TRBD1 agrees at 7 bases. Germline CDR1 is LGHNT and CDR2 is FRNRAP. J gave up 2 bases and V 10 bases, and 12 bases lay outside the gene matches. The CDR3 totals 15 residues.